This entry lists 22 T cell receptor beta chains sequenced from one sample in a study of tumor-infiltrating lymphocytes in localized non-small cell lung cancer. The protocol was immunoSEQ multiplex PCR, while the TCRdb copy is restricted to in-frame clones and leaves out a portion. Counted here are about 29,000 clones, 80% to 90% occurring once; the ten biggest clones make up under 2.5%. The sample taken for sequencing was lung tumor tissue. The source of these receptors is a human donor with non-small cell lung cancer.

This sequence joins TRBV4-1 and TRBJ2-3; no clear D gene. Germline V gives CDR1 MGHRA, CDR2 YSYEKL. Trimming removed 2 bases at V and 1 base at J, with 13 bases between. This CDR3 has 16 residues. CDR3 sequence reads: CASSQRPGEGTDTQYF. In DNA, the CDR3 is TGCGCCAGCAGCCAAAGGCCGGGTGAAGGCACAGATACGCAGTATTTT.

The chain combines TRBV19 with TRBJ1-1, with 8 bases that match TRBD1. CDR1 and CDR2 (germline): LNHDA, SQIVND (reference sequence). The CDR3 has 17 residues. The trim removed 2 bases at V and 2 bases at J, leaving 10 bases unmatched. The CDR3 DNA reads as TGTGCCAGTAGTATATTGGCCCCGGGACAGGTCAACACTGAAGCTTTCTTT. Translated, it gives CASSILAPGQVNTEAFF. The variable domain in full, with the rest retrieved from reference TRBV19 and TRBJ1-1, is DGGITQSPKYLFRKEGQNVTLSCEQNLNHDAMYWYRQDPGQGLRLIYYSQIVNDFQKGDIAEGYSVSREKKESFPLTVTSAQKNPTAFYLCASSILAPGQVNTEAFFGQGTRLTVV.

The rearrangement links TRBV30 to TRBJ1-4; 9 nucleotides match TRBD1. This CDR3 comprises 18 residues. The V gene's germline CDR1 is GTSNPN and CDR2 SVGIG (reference sequence). The V gene end was trimmed by 3 bases and the J gene end by 0 bases; junction bases not matched to a gene: 11. The CDR3 bases are TGTGCCTGGAGCGAGAGGACAGGGGCCCTTCCAACTAATGAAAAACTGTTTTTT. It encodes CAWSERTGALPTNEKLFF.

The V gene is TRBV7-2, the J gene TRBJ1-2, with 10 bases lining up with TRBD1. The trim removed 1 base at V and 4 bases at J, leaving 6 bases unmatched. The CDR3 runs to 16 residues. Germline lookup yields CDR1 SGHTA and CDR2 FQGNSA. CDR3 sequence: CASSLGGQGNSYGYTF. The CDR3 nucleotides read TGTGCCAGCAGCTTAGGGGGACAGGGGAACTCCTATGGCTACACCTTC.

This chain links TRBV19 with TRBJ1-2; unclear D gene. CDR3 size: 14 residues. Trimming left V 0 bases short and J 4 bases short, with 9 bases between. From germline, CDR1 is LNHDA and CDR2 SQIVND (reference sequence). The CDR3 DNA is TGTGCCAGTAGTATAGATGGCGGAGTCTATGGCTACACCTTC. Encoded protein: CASSIDGGVYGYTF.

The CDR3: CASSIGHSGNTIYF. The CDR3 region has the DNA TGTGCCAGTAGTATAGGACACTCTGGAAACACCATATATTTT. This sequence joins TRBV19 and TRBJ1-3, with unresolved D. Germline V gives CDR1 LNHDA, CDR2 SQIVND (reference sequence). Trimming stripped 1 base from V and 0 bases from J, with 4 bases between. CDR3 size: 14 residues.

The chain has TRBV18 and TRBJ1-6, with 8 bases lining up with TRBD1. The J segment lost 5 bases and the V segment lost 6 bases, leaving 6 bases of the junction unmatched. The CDR3 loop spans 15 amino acids. Germline CDR1 reads KGHSH; CDR2 reads LQKENI. CDR3 region: CASSPGQGNNSPLHF. CDR3 coding DNA: TGTGCCAGCTCCCCAGGACAGGGAAATAATTCACCCCTCCACTTT.

J is TRBJ1-1 and V is TRBV6-1; D might be TRBD1 (5 bases). Trimming cost V 4 bases and J 4 bases, with 10 bases left between them. This CDR3 is 13 amino acids long. Germline V gene sequence: CDR1 MNHNS, CDR2 SASEGT. CDR3 in DNA: TGTGCCAGCAGTGTGGAGGGACCCACTGAAGCTTTCTTT. Its translation is CASSVEGPTEAFF.

The CDR3 DNA reads as TGTGCCAGTAGTAATCAAGGGGGACGGGTCTCCGAGCAGTACTTC. Its translation is CASSNQGGRVSEQYF. The chain joins TRBV19 to TRBJ2-7, with D perhaps matching TRBD1 (6 bases). The CDR3 is made up of 15 amino acids. The germline V and J ends were trimmed by 4 bases and 6 bases, with 19 bases remaining between them. CDR1 is LNHDA and CDR2 is SQIVND in the germline V gene (reference sequence).

This clone is a singleton in its sample. This chain uses TRBV4-3 with TRBJ2-7, with 8 bases that match TRBD2. Germline assignment: CDR1 LGHNA and CDR2 YSLEER. The CDR3 extends over 17 amino acids. V lost 0 bases and J lost 0; bases outside the gene matches: 7. CDR3 region: CASSQDFTSGNSYEQYF. The CDR3 DNA sequence: TGCGCCAGCAGCCAAGATTTTACTAGCGGAAACTCCTACGAGCAGTACTTC.

This rearrangement joins TRBV7-2 to TRBJ2-7; 10 positions match TRBD2. CDR1 is SGHTA and CDR2 is FQGNSA in the germline V gene. The junction had 10 bases not matched to a gene; V was cut back by 8 bases and J by 6 bases. CDR3 length equals 14 residues. This CDR3 is CASSLAGGGLEQYF. The CDR3 region has the DNA TGTGCCAGCTCATTAGCGGGGGGAGGTCTCGAGCAGTACTTC.

This chain links TRBV5-1 with TRBJ1-2; D not certain. Per the germline V gene, CDR1 is SGHRS and CDR2 is YFSETQ. Trimming pared 0 bases from V and 4 bases from J, leaving 13 bases between. The CDR3 has 15 residues. The CDR3 nucleotides are TGCGCCAGCAGCTTGGCGTTGGACGCTGGCTATGGCTACACCTTC. Residues: CASSLALDAGYGYTF. The full variable domain, rest sourced from reference TRBV5-1 and TRBJ1-2, is KAGVTQTPRYLIKTRGQQVTLSCSPISGHRSVSWYQQTPGQGLQFLFEYFSETQRNKGNFPGRFSGRQFSNSRSEMNVSTLELGDSALYLCASSLALDAGYGYTFGSGTRLTVV.

The rearrangement uses TRBV9 and TRBJ1-2; D perhaps matches TRBD1 (6 bases). CDR1 is SGDLS and CDR2 is YYNGEE in the germline V gene. This CDR3 region has 16 residues. V lost 4 bases and J 8 bases, leaving 24 bases between the germline ends. DNA of the CDR3: TGTGCCAGCAGCCCGAGGTCAACACAGGGAAATGGGGGCTACACCTTC. Translated: CASSPRSTQGNGGYTF. Using reference TRBV9 and TRBJ1-2 for the parts outside the CDR3, the full variable domain is DSGVTQTPKHLITATGQRVTLRCSPRSGDLSVYWYQQSLDQGLQFLIQYYNGEERAKGNILERFSAQQFPDLHSELNLSSLELGDSALYFCASSPRSTQGNGGYTFGSGTRLTVV.

Only a few counts were recorded for this clone. The chain recombines TRBV2 with TRBJ2-5, with D possibly being TRBD1 (5 bases). V dropped 6 bases and J dropped 5 bases, with 13 bases sitting between them. Per germline, CDR1 SNHLY and CDR2 FYNNEI. The CDR3 is made up of 13 amino acids. CDR3 residues: CASSQGERETQYF. Written as DNA, the CDR3 is TGTGCCAGCAGCCAGGGTGAGAGGGAGACCCAGTACTTC.

The CDR3 DNA reads TGTGCCAGCAGAAGTAGCGGGGCCGACACAGATACGCAGTATTTT. Its translation is CASRSSGADTDTQYF. This chain connects TRBV6-6 to TRBJ2-3, with 8 nucleotides matching TRBD2. The CDR3 sequence is 15 residues long. V was pared by 6 bases and J by 2 bases, with 7 bases of the junction left unmatched. Germline CDR1 is MNHNY and CDR2 is SVGAGI (reference sequence).

The chain has TRBV19 and TRBJ2-7; a possible D gene is TRBD2 (5 bases). Germline CDR1 is LNHDA and CDR2 is SQIVND (reference sequence). CDR3 size: 13 residues. Trimming removed 3 bases from V and 9 bases from J, with 15 bases in between. The CDR3 loop is CASSIAIASLQYF. CDR3 DNA sequence: TGTGCCAGTAGTATCGCGATAGCGAGTCTGCAGTACTTC.

This rearrangement joins TRBV6-5 to TRBJ1-6, with no clear D. CDR3 length: 12 residues. Trimming took off 0 bases at V and 11 bases at J, with 5 bases between the two ends. The germline CDR1 and CDR2 sequences are MNHEY and SVGAGI. CDR3 in DNA: TGTGCCAGCAGTTACTCAGGGACACCCCTCCACTTT. Amino acids: CASSYSGTPLHF.

This clone was recorded only once. V gene TRBV4-3 combines with J gene TRBJ2-7; 9 positions match TRBD2. The trim removed 0 bases at V and 2 bases at J, leaving 8 bases unmatched. The CDR3 has 17 residues. The V gene's germline CDR1 is LGHNA and CDR2 YSLEER. The CDR3 DNA is TGCGCCAGCAGCCAAGATCCGAGCGGGGGGACCCCCTACGAGCAGTACTTC. Translation: CASSQDPSGGTPYEQYF.

The chain has TRBV4-1 and TRBJ2-5; D possibly matches TRBD1 or TRBD2 (5 bases each). The CDR3 loop spans 13 amino acids. Per germline, CDR1 MGHRA and CDR2 YSYEKL. The V end was cut by 1 base, the J end by 4 bases, with 7 bases between. The CDR3: CASSQVRGETQYF. The CDR3 DNA reads TGCGCCAGCAGCCAAGTGAGGGGAGAGACCCAGTACTTC.

The chain combines TRBV18 with TRBJ2-5; D unresolved. Germline assignment: CDR1 KGHSH and CDR2 LQKENI. The CDR3 consists of 12 residues. Between the trimmed V and J ends, which lost 4 bases and 4 bases, there was a span of 7 bases. The CDR3 loop is CASSRMSETQYF. CDR3 coding DNA: TGTGCCAGCTCACGAATGTCAGAGACCCAGTACTTC.

V is TRBV18 and J is TRBJ2-1; no clear D. The germline V gene has CDR1 KGHSH and CDR2 LQKENI. The ends were cut back, 2 bases at V and 10 bases at J, with 6 bases in the middle. CDR3 size: 11 residues. The DNA of the CDR3 is TGTGCCAGCTCACCAAGGGAAGAGCAGTTCTTC. Translation gives CASSPREEQFF.

The count of this clone is one. This sequence joins TRBV5-1 and TRBJ1-4; 9 nucleotides align to TRBD1. V gave up 4 bases and J gave up 2 bases; unmatched junction bases: 3. This CDR3 is 15 amino acids long. Germline loops: CDR1 SGHRS, CDR2 YFSETQ. The CDR3, as DNA: TGCGCCAGCAGCGCCGGACAGGGGACTAATGAAAAACTGTTTTTT. Its protein is CASSAGQGTNEKLFF.